The 28 T cell receptor beta chains reported below all come from one sample, sequenced in a study of PD-L1 blockade in urothelial cancer (dated by TCRdb to 2017 to 2019). Preparation of the library involved the immunoSEQ multiplex PCR assay. TCRdb took over this immuneACCESS table, retaining in-frame rearrangements with V and J assigned. Such tables are incomplete; in checked studies, under half of the missing clones stem from an unresolved V gene, and the remainder is unexplained. This sample gives fewer than 75,000 clones in total; around 90% of them show up just once. The ten largest clones take up 4.5% of the sample. The time point label, as the study defines it: pretreatment peripheral blood. The sample in question was PBMCs, obtained around atezolizumab (anti-PD-L1) treatment. The receptors come from a man between 65 and 85 years old with urothelial cancer.

CDR3 nucleotides: TGTGCCAGCAGCTATCAGCCCCCAAATAGGATAGGGAGTAATGAGCAGTTCTTC. It codes for CASSYQPPNRIGSNEQFF. This chain joins TRBV11-2 and TRBJ2-1, with D possibly matching TRBD2 (5 bases). The ends were cut back, 4 bases at V and 7 bases at J, with 26 bases in the middle. Germline V gene lookup returns CDR1 SGHAT and CDR2 FQNNGV. The CDR3 spans 18 residues.

V usage is TRBV9 and J usage is TRBJ2-3; 8 nucleotides agree with TRBD2. The trim removed 0 bases at V and 4 bases at J, leaving 7 bases unmatched. This CDR3 comprises 16 residues. Germline V CDR1 and CDR2: SGDLS, YYNGEE. CDR3 residues: CASSVVGTRSADTQYF. As DNA, the CDR3 is TGTGCCAGCAGCGTAGTCGGGACTAGATCAGCAGATACGCAGTATTTT. Full variable domain (missing parts from reference TRBV9 and TRBJ2-3): DSGVTQTPKHLITATGQRVTLRCSPRSGDLSVYWYQQSLDQGLQFLIQYYNGEERAKGNILERFSAQQFPDLHSELNLSSLELGDSALYFCASSVVGTRSADTQYFGPGTRLTVL.

The chain carries TRBV9 and TRBJ2-7, with 7 bases that match TRBD1. The CDR3 totals 13 residues. The germline V gene encodes CDR1 SGDLS and CDR2 YYNGEE. Losses at the gene ends were 3 bases for V and 5 bases for J; bases not matched to a gene: 5. CDR3 coding DNA: TGTGCCAGCAGCGAGACCACAGGGGACGAGCAGTACTTC. Translated: CASSETTGDEQYF.

V and J are TRBV7-2 and TRBJ1-2; 7 nucleotides agree with TRBD1. Per the germline V gene, CDR1 is SGHTA and CDR2 is FQGNSA. CDR3 length: 13 residues. The J segment lost 5 bases and the V segment lost 2 bases, leaving 2 bases of the junction unmatched. In DNA, the CDR3 is TGTGCCAGCAGCTTACAGGGGGGATATGGCTACACCTTC. Residues: CASSLQGGYGYTF.

The chain has TRBV19 and TRBJ1-5; TRBD1 matches 8 bases. V lost 4 bases to trimming and J lost 1 base; unmatched junction nucleotides: 6. The CDR3 loop spans 16 amino acids. Per germline, CDR1 LNHDA and CDR2 SQIVND (reference sequence). The CDR3 here is CASSRQGRGSNQPQHF. Here the CDR3 DNA reads TGTGCCAGTAGTAGACAGGGGAGAGGGAGCAATCAGCCCCAGCATTTT. The variable domain in full, completed from reference TRBV19 and TRBJ1-5, reads DGGITQSPKYLFRKEGQNVTLSCEQNLNHDAMYWYRQDPGQGLRLIYYSQIVNDFQKGDIAEGYSVSREKKESFPLTVTSAQKNPTAFYLCASSRQGRGSNQPQHFGDGTRLSIL.

The V and J genes are TRBV28 and TRBJ1-5; 7 nucleotides line up with TRBD1. V shed 6 bases and J 7 bases; nucleotides not matched to a gene: 12. The CDR3 runs to 15 residues. The germline V gene encodes CDR1 MDHEN and CDR2 SYDVKM. The CDR3, as DNA: TGTGCCAGCAGCCCAGCAGGGGGGCAGGGGCAGCCCCAGCATTTT. Its translation is CASSPAGGQGQPQHF. The variable domain in full, completed from reference TRBV28 and TRBJ1-5, reads DVKVTQSSRYLVKRTGEKVFLECVQDMDHENMFWYRQDPGLGLRLIYFSYDVKMKEKGDIPEGYSVSREKKERFSLILESASTNQTSMYLCASSPAGGQGQPQHFGDGTRLSIL.

V gene TRBV9 combines with J gene TRBJ2-3; tentative D call: TRBD1 (5 bases). The CDR3 has 14 residues. V gave up 2 bases and J gave up 5 bases, with 12 bases separating them. Germline V gene lookup returns CDR1 SGDLS and CDR2 YYNGEE. CDR3: CASSVTGLGDTQYF. CDR3 nucleotides: TGTGCCAGCAGCGTTACAGGCTTGGGAGATACGCAGTATTTT.

The chain carries TRBV27 and TRBJ2-5, with 8 positions matching TRBD1. After removal of 4 bases from V and 5 bases from J, the junction contained 6 bases not matched to a gene. The CDR3 has 14 amino acids. The germline gives CDR1 MNHEY, CDR2 SMNVEV (reference sequence). The CDR3 here is CASSYQGAWETQYF. DNA of the CDR3: TGTGCCAGCAGTTACCAGGGGGCCTGGGAGACCCAGTACTTC.

V and J are TRBV13 and TRBJ1-1; D may be TRBD1 (5 bases). This CDR3 spans 16 amino acids. Germline values: CDR1 PRHDT, CDR2 FYEKMQ (reference sequence). V was clipped by 3 bases and J by 4 bases, with 18 bases between them. CDR3: CASSFFVGGRGTEAFF. CDR3 DNA: TGTGCCAGCAGCTTTTTTGTAGGCGGGAGGGGCACTGAAGCTTTCTTT. The whole variable domain, remainder taken from reference TRBV13 and TRBJ1-1, is AAGVIQSPRHLIKEKRETATLKCYPIPRHDTVYWYQQGPGQDPQFLISFYEKMQSDKGSIPDRFSAQQFSDYHSELNMSSLELGDSALYFCASSFFVGGRGTEAFFGQGTRLTVV.

The chain is built from TRBV6-6 and TRBJ2-2; D remains unclear. CDR1 MNHNY and CDR2 SVGAGI come from the germline V gene (reference sequence). The V gene lost 6 bases and the J gene lost 5 bases, with 10 bases spanning the gap. The CDR3 runs 13 residues. This chain's CDR3 is CASRESLTGELFF. CDR3 in DNA: TGTGCCAGCAGAGAGTCGCTGACCGGGGAGCTGTTTTTT.

The V gene is TRBV28, the J gene TRBJ2-4; 10 nucleotides align to TRBD2. This CDR3 comprises 18 residues. The V and J ends lost 5 bases and 0 bases, in that order; junction bases with no gene match: 10. The germline V gene encodes CDR1 MDHEN and CDR2 SYDVKM. The chain's CDR3 is CASSPLGLADLAKNIQYF. In DNA form, the CDR3 reads TGTGCCAGCAGTCCCCTCGGACTAGCGGATCTAGCCAAAAACATTCAGTACTTC.

The rearrangement joins TRBV10-3 to TRBJ2-1; tentatively, D is TRBD2 (6 bases). Trimming left V 10 bases short and J 4 bases short, with 11 bases between. CDR1 and CDR2 from the germline V gene are ENHRY and SYGVKD. This CDR3 region has 12 residues. CDR3 region: CASRDSYNEQFF. Written as DNA, the CDR3 is TGTGCCAGCCGGGACTCTTACAATGAGCAGTTCTTC.

The chain uses TRBV16 and TRBJ1-4; 9 bases are a match to TRBD1. CDR1 and CDR2 (germline): KGHSY, FQNENV. Trimming took 0 bases from V and 8 from J; bases not matched to a gene: 4. The length of the CDR3 is 15 residues. The CDR3 sequence: CASSQSGQGEEKLFF. The CDR3 nucleotides read TGTGCCAGCAGCCAATCGGGACAGGGAGAGGAAAAACTGTTTTTT.

This rearrangement joins TRBV11-2 to TRBJ2-2; unclear D gene. This CDR3 spans 13 amino acids. V was cut by 5 bases and J by 6 bases, with 10 bases left in between. The germline gives CDR1 SGHAT, CDR2 FQNNGV. Here the CDR3 reads CASSPRRSGELFF. The CDR3, as DNA: TGTGCCAGCAGCCCGCGGCGGTCCGGGGAGCTGTTTTTT.

This chain's CDR3 is CASSQEGQGSANYGYTF. The CDR3 nucleotides read TGCGCCAGCAGCCAAGAAGGACAGGGGTCGGCGAACTATGGCTACACCTTC. The rearrangement uses TRBV4-1 and TRBJ1-2; TRBD1 matches 9 bases. The CDR3 has 17 residues. Looked up from germline, CDR1 is MGHRA and CDR2 is YSYEKL. With 0 bases clipped from V and 2 bases from J, the junction kept 7 bases outside the gene matches.

In its sample, this clone was seen once. This chain uses TRBV9 with TRBJ2-5; 7 bases map to TRBD1. Losses at the gene ends were 4 bases for V and 5 bases for J; bases not matched to a gene: 5. Germline CDR1 is SGDLS and CDR2 is YYNGEE. The CDR3 consists of 13 residues. Here the CDR3 DNA reads TGTGCCAGCAGCAAAGGGGGCCTCGAGACCCAGTACTTC. This codes for CASSKGGLETQYF.

This chain connects TRBV6-1 to TRBJ2-3, with a tentative D call TRBD1 (6 bases). V shed 7 bases and J shed 2 bases, with 13 bases lying between them. This CDR3 is built from 14 residues. Germline V gives CDR1 MNHNS, CDR2 SASEGT. In nucleotides, the CDR3 is TGTGCCAGCACATTGGGGGCCTACACAGATACGCAGTATTTT. This codes for CASTLGAYTDTQYF.

V is TRBV27 and J is TRBJ1-5; tentative D call: TRBD1 (6 bases). The CDR3 consists of 13 residues. V was trimmed by 6 bases and J by 4 bases, leaving 10 bases between them. Germline values: CDR1 MNHEY, CDR2 SMNVEV (reference sequence). This CDR3 reads CASSRQVNQPQHF. CDR3 nucleotide sequence: TGTGCCAGCAGCAGACAGGTTAATCAGCCCCAGCATTTT.

This sequence joins TRBV9 and TRBJ2-7; 12 bases are shared with TRBD2. Germline CDR1 and CDR2: SGDLS and YYNGEE. J gave up 5 bases and V 5 bases, and 8 bases lay outside the gene matches. The CDR3 totals 15 residues. The CDR3 region is CASSRRTSGINEQYF. Written as DNA, the CDR3 is TGTGCCAGCAGTCGACGGACTAGCGGGATTAACGAGCAGTACTTC.

V and J are TRBV5-1 and TRBJ2-5; 8 bases fit TRBD2. Germline CDR1 is SGHRS and CDR2 is YFSETQ. This CDR3 region has 16 residues. V shed 0 bases and J 2 bases; nucleotides not matched to a gene: 6. CDR3 nucleotide sequence: TGCGCCAGCAGCTTGGACCTAGCGGGCCGACAAGAGACCCAGTACTTC. This codes for CASSLDLAGRQETQYF.

J is TRBJ1-2 and V is TRBV19, with a possible D match to TRBD1 (5 bases). CDR1 LNHDA and CDR2 SQIVND come from the germline V gene (reference sequence). V was shortened by 7 bases and J by 8 bases, with 17 bases between the two germline ends. The CDR3 runs to 13 residues. The CDR3 DNA follows: TGTGCCAGTATTTCTCGGGGGGATCGCGGCTACACCTTC. Its translation: CASISRGDRGYTF.

This chain uses TRBV5-6 with TRBJ2-1, with 7 bases identical to TRBD1. The CDR3 length is 13 residues. V was pared by 4 bases and J by 3 bases, with 1 base of the junction left unmatched. CDR1 is SGHDT and CDR2 is YYEEEE in the germline V gene. DNA for the CDR3: TGTGCCAGCAGCCGACAGGGCTACAATGAGCAGTTCTTC. Translated, it gives CASSRQGYNEQFF. Supplemented by reference TRBV5-6 and TRBJ2-1, the full variable domain reads DAGVTQSPTHLIKTRGQQVTLRCSPKSGHDTVSWYQQALGQGPQFIFQYYEEEERQRGNFPDRFSGHQFPNYSSELNVNALLLGDSALYLCASSRQGYNEQFFGPGTRLTVL.

This chain links TRBV6-1 with TRBJ2-2; possibly TRBD2 for D (6 bases). Deletions cut 5 bases from V and 8 bases from J, with 12 bases between. The CDR3 has 13 amino acids. CDR1 and CDR2 from the germline V gene are MNHNS and SASEGT. The CDR3 is CASSWRVLGELFF. The CDR3 DNA follows: TGTGCCAGCAGTTGGAGGGTGCTTGGGGAGCTGTTTTTT.

The chain couples TRBV10-2 to TRBJ1-5, with 9 bases aligning to TRBD1. The germline gives CDR1 WSHSY, CDR2 SAAADI. The CDR3 contains 18 residues. The V segment lost 2 bases and the J segment 2 bases; nucleotides outside the gene matches: 10. The CDR3 DNA reads TGCGCCAGCAGTGAGGAGGGACAGGGAATGTTGGGCAATCAGCCCCAGCATTTT. Protein sequence: CASSEEGQGMLGNQPQHF.

V gene TRBV9 combines with J gene TRBJ1-2; 8 nucleotides agree with TRBD1. V was pared by 0 bases and J by 8 bases, with 6 bases of the junction left unmatched. The CDR3 is made up of 14 amino acids. CDR1 is SGDLS and CDR2 is YYNGEE in the germline V gene. CDR3: CASSVDQGAIGYTF. For the CDR3, the DNA is TGTGCCAGCAGCGTAGACCAGGGGGCAATCGGCTACACCTTC.

This clone was seen just once. The V and J genes are TRBV4-2 and TRBJ2-5, with D perhaps TRBD2 (5 bases). This CDR3 contains 13 residues. Germline V gene sequence: CDR1 LGHNA, CDR2 YNFKEQ. Trimming shortened V by 4 bases and J by 3 bases, and 9 bases separated the two germline ends. As DNA, the CDR3 is TGTGCCAGCAGCCCGCGGGCTAAAGAGACCCAGTACTTC. This gives the protein CASSPRAKETQYF.

J is TRBJ2-2 and V is TRBV10-1; D not resolved. The CDR3 is 15 residues long. Germline V gene sequence: CDR1 WNHNN, CDR2 SYGVQD (reference sequence). Trimming shortened V by 5 bases and J by 5 bases, and 15 bases separated the two germline ends. CDR3: CASSLNAVGTGELFF. CDR3 sequence (DNA): TGCGCCAGCAGTTTGAATGCGGTCGGGACCGGGGAGCTGTTTTTT.

This chain connects TRBV5-6 to TRBJ2-5; TRBD1 aligns across 10 bases. Looked up from germline, CDR1 is SGHDT and CDR2 is YYEEEE. This CDR3 has 17 amino acids. With V trimmed by 4 bases and J by 4 bases, 13 bases remained unmatched. The CDR3 DNA sequence: TGTGCCAGCAGCCGAGATATGGGGACAGGGGTGAGAGAGACCCAGTACTTC. This gives the protein CASSRDMGTGVRETQYF.